The 16 T cell receptor beta chains below come from one sample, sequenced in a study of blood T cell repertoires in COVID-19. Clones were read by immunoSEQ multiplex PCR, and TCRdb kept only the in-frame ones, dropping some. The data show 260,000 or so clones, approximately 83% seen once. Source material: PBMCs or T cells enriched from blood (not recorded which). The receptors come from a woman aged 40 to 49 who had been exposed to COVID-19.

CDR3 residues: CAISESGGPQHF. The CDR3, as DNA: TGTGCCATCAGTGAGTCAGGCGGGCCCCAGCATTTT. V is TRBV10-3 and J is TRBJ1-5; the D is unclear. There are 12 residues in the CDR3. CDR1 is ENHRY, CDR2 SYGVKD, per germline. The V end was cut by 0 bases, the J end by 9 bases, with 6 bases between.

The chain employs TRBV1 and TRBJ2-2; the DNA was not compared with TRBD2, the D call given in the table. TRBV1 is listed as a pseudogene. The CDR3 runs to 19 residues. CDR3 in amino acids: CTSSQPLGLAGGPSGELFF. In nucleotides, the CDR3 is TGCACCAGCAGCCAACCCCTGGGACTAGCGGGGGGGCCCTCCGGGGAGCTGTTTTTT.

The rearrangement links TRBV19 to TRBJ1-2, with D uncertain. Trimming cost V 5 bases and J 4 bases, with 8 bases left between them. Germline lookup yields CDR1 LNHDA and CDR2 SQIVND (reference sequence). This CDR3 comprises 12 residues. The CDR3 region has the DNA TGTGCCAGTAGTCCGGGTAGCTATGGCTACACCTTC. Amino acid sequence: CASSPGSYGYTF.

This CDR3 reads CASVSLGGATANTGELFF. CDR3 sequence (DNA): TGTGCTAGTGTTTCACTCGGGGGGGCTACCGCGAACACCGGGGAGCTGTTTTTT. This sequence joins TRBV12-5 and TRBJ2-2; 8 bases are a match to TRBD2. The CDR3 totals 18 residues. J lost 0 bases, V lost 7 bases, and 13 bases had no gene match. Germline values: CDR1 LGHNT, CDR2 FRNRAP.

This chain connects TRBV9 to TRBJ1-3; D might be TRBD1 (5 bases). With 4 bases removed from V and 7 bases from J, the gap between germline ends came to 12 bases. CDR3 length: 13 amino acids. CDR1 and CDR2 from the germline V gene are SGDLS and YYNGEE. The CDR3 DNA reads as TGTGCCAGCAGCTCCCCAGGGCCGAACACCATATATTTT. This encodes CASSSPGPNTIYF.

The V call is TRBV4-2, the J call TRBJ1-2; no reliable D call. CDR1 and CDR2 from the germline V gene are LGHNA and YNFKEQ. The length of the CDR3 is 15 residues. V was trimmed by 0 bases and J by 2 bases, leaving 10 bases between them. CDR3 nucleotides: TGTGCCAGCAGCCAAGATAGAGGAGGGAACTATGGCTACACCTTC. Translated: CASSQDRGGNYGYTF.

This chain joins TRBV18 and TRBJ2-7, with D maybe TRBD2 (6 bases). The CDR3 consists of 18 residues. The germline V gene has CDR1 KGHSH and CDR2 LQKENI. Trimming shortened V by 4 bases and J by 2 bases, and 24 bases separated the two germline ends. The CDR3 spells CASSRLSQGGGYPYEQYF. CDR3 sequence (DNA): TGTGCCAGCTCACGACTGAGCCAGGGAGGCGGGTACCCCTACGAGCAGTACTTC.

The chain couples TRBV6-5 to TRBJ2-7; tentative D call: TRBD2 (6 bases). V was clipped by 9 bases and J by 5 bases, with 20 bases between them. The CDR3 is 14 residues long. CDR1 and CDR2 (germline): MNHEY, SVGAGI. The CDR3 bases are TGTGCCAGTACCGCGTCGCGGGGAATCAACGAGCAGTACTTC. This gives the protein CASTASRGINEQYF.

V gene TRBV3-1 (or the pseudogene TRBV3-2) combines with J gene TRBJ2-5; D possibly corresponds to TRBD1 (5 bases). This CDR3 contains 17 residues. V lost 2 bases and J 5 bases, leaving 21 bases between the germline ends. Germline CDR1 reads LGHDT; CDR2 reads YNNKEL (reference sequence). The CDR3 sequence: CASSQPYRSGPGETQYF. The CDR3 nucleotides are TGTGCCAGCAGCCAACCTTACAGATCAGGGCCGGGTGAGACCCAGTACTTC.

The chain is built from TRBV5-1 and TRBJ2-1; 9 bases are a match to TRBD2. CDR1 and CDR2 (germline): SGHRS, YFSETQ. The length of the CDR3 is 16 residues. J lost 9 bases, V lost 6 bases, and 16 bases had no gene match. CDR3 in DNA: TGCGCCAGCAAACCTAGCGGGGCACCCCTTAGTGGTGAGCAGTTCTTC. This sequence encodes CASKPSGAPLSGEQFF.

The chain links TRBV6-5 to TRBJ2-2, with D possibly being TRBD1 (6 bases). There are 16 residues in the CDR3. CDR1 and CDR2 from the germline V gene are MNHEY and SVGAGI. The V end lost 0 bases, the J end lost 3 bases, and 11 bases lay between the germline ends. The CDR3 DNA sequence: TGTGCCAGCAGTTACTCGGGCAGGGGCCACACCGGGGAGCTGTTTTTT. Residues: CASSYSGRGHTGELFF.

This clone was recorded a few times. The chain has TRBV5-1 and TRBJ1-2, with D possibly TRBD1 on 5 matching bases. The V end lost 0 bases, the J end lost 8 bases, and 14 bases lay between the germline ends. Germline lookup yields CDR1 SGHRS and CDR2 YFSETQ. The CDR3 covers 14 residues. The CDR3 region has the DNA TGCGCCAGCAGCTTGGTTGCGACAGACTTCGGCTACACCTTC. Amino acids: CASSLVATDFGYTF. The complete variable domain, with remaining parts taken from reference TRBV5-1 and TRBJ1-2, reads KAGVTQTPRYLIKTRGQQVTLSCSPISGHRSVSWYQQTPGQGLQFLFEYFSETQRNKGNFPGRFSGRQFSNSRSEMNVSTLELGDSALYLCASSLVATDFGYTFGSGTRLTVV.

This CDR3 reads CASSLGPGQGTDTQYF. The CDR3 bases are TGCGCCAGCAGCTTGGGCCCGGGACAGGGTACAGATACGCAGTATTTT. V and J are TRBV5-1 and TRBJ2-3; 9 nucleotides align to TRBD1. Germline CDR1 and CDR2: SGHRS and YFSETQ. Trimming took 0 bases from V and 3 from J; bases not matched to a gene: 5. The CDR3 consists of 16 residues. Full variable domain (missing parts from reference TRBV5-1 and TRBJ2-3): KAGVTQTPRYLIKTRGQQVTLSCSPISGHRSVSWYQQTPGQGLQFLFEYFSETQRNKGNFPGRFSGRQFSNSRSEMNVSTLELGDSALYLCASSLGPGQGTDTQYFGPGTRLTVL.

This clone was seen once. J is TRBJ2-5 and V is TRBV9, with D possibly being TRBD1 (6 bases). The CDR3 contains 14 residues. The germline V gene encodes CDR1 SGDLS and CDR2 YYNGEE. V was clipped by 1 base and J by 0 bases, with 7 bases between them. The CDR3 DNA reads as TGTGCCAGCAGCGTACAGGGGAACCAAGAGACCCAGTACTTC. It yields the protein CASSVQGNQETQYF.

In its sample, this clone was seen once. The chain is built from TRBV27 and TRBJ1-6, with D tentatively TRBD1 (6 bases). The germline V gene encodes CDR1 MNHEY and CDR2 SMNVEV (reference sequence). This CDR3 is 14 amino acids long. Trimming shortened V by 6 bases and J by 1 base, and 7 bases separated the two germline ends. CDR3 residues: CASRTGSYNSPLHF. The CDR3, as DNA: TGTGCCAGCAGAACAGGGTCCTATAATTCACCCCTCCACTTT.

The chain couples TRBV28 to TRBJ2-2; 7 bases agree with TRBD2. The CDR3 extends over 16 amino acids. Germline trimming cut 2 bases from V and 4 bases from J; bases unmatched to any gene: 7. Germline values: CDR1 MDHEN, CDR2 SYDVKM. CDR3 in amino acids: CASSLGSGSSTGELFF. DNA for the CDR3: TGTGCCAGCAGTTTAGGTAGCGGGTCTAGCACCGGGGAGCTGTTTTTT.